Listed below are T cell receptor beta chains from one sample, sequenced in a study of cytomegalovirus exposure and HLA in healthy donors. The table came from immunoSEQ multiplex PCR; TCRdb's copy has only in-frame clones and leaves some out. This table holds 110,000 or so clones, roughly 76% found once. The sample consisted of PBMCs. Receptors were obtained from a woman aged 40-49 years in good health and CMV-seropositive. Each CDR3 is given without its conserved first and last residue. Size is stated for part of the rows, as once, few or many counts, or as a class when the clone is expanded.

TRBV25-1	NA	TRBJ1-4	ASSETGEAEKLF
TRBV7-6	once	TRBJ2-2	ASSGHSTGELF
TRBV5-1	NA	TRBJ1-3	ASSLDSSGNTIY
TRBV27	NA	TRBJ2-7	ASSSNRGDEQY
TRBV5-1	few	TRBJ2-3	ASSLEGSSTDTQY
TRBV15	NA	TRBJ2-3	ATSRGGVSTDTQY
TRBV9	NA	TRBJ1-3	ASSVGQPSSGNTIY
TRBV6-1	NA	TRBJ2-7	ASSDRGLLFYEQY
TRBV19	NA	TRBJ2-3	ASSGGGGGLSTDTQY
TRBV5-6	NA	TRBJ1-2	ASSETQGVRGYT
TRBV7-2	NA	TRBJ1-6	ASSEGSSPYNSPLH
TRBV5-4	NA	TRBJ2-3	ASSALPGDTQY
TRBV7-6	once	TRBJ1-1	ASSLDAMNTEAF
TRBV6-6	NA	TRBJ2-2	ASKMGQRGGGGELF
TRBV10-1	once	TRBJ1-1	ASLREEASEAF
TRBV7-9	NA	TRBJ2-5	ASSSWRVGEETQY
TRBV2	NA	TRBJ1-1	ASMDRANTEAF
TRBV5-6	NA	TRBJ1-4	ASRRANEKLF
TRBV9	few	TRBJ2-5	ASSVGSSTVYQETQY
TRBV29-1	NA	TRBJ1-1	SALNTEAF
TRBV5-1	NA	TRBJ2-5	ASSQTSGGLGETQY
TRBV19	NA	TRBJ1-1	ASSPRTTQNTEAF
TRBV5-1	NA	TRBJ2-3	ASSFSRVIDTQY
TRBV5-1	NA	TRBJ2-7	ASSLETGASYEQY
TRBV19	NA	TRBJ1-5	ASSLQGGNQPQH
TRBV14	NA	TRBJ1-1	ASSQAGRYTEAF
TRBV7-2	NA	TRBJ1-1	ASSRDSWGGLAF
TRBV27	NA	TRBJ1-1	ASSLGGTLNTEAF
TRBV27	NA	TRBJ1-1	ASSLVRGNTEAF
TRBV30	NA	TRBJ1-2	AWKPQPLRYGYT
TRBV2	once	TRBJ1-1	ASRLGTGAEAF
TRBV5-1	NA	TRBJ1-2	ASSLVGEGYGYT
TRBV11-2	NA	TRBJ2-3	ASSSRRGTDTQY
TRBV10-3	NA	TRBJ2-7	AIRQGAYEQY
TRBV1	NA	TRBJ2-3	TSSPHHCRDYDTQY
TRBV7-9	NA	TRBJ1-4	ASSLAEGLREKLF
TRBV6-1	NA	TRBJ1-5	ASSLTGGQPQH
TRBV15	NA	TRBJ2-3	ATRSGRTDTQY
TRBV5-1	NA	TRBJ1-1	ASRGRRGTEAF
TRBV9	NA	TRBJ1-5	ASSAGVGFSNQPQH
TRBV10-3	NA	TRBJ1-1	AIRDQGNAF
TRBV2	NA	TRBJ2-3	ASSVLLRGGGHDTQY
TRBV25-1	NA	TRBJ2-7	ASSTGGVGYEQY
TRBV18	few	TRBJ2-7	ASSPSSLDRGEQY
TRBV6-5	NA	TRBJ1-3	ASSYARGPGNTIY
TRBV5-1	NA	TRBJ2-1	ASSLGGPTYNEQF
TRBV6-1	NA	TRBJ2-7	ASSAGRTGGFHEQY
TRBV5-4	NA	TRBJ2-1	ASSLARGNEQF